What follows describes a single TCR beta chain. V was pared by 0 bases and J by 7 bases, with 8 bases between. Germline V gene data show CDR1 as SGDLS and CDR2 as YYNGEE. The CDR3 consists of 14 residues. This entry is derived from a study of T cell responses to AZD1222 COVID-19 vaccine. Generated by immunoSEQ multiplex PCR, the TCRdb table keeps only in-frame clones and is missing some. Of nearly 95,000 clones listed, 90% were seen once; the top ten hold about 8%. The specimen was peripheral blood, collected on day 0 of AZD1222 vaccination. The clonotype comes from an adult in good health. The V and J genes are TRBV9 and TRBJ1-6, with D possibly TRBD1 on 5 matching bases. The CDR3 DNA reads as TGTGCCAGCAGCGTAGAAGGGGTAAATTCACCCCTCCACTTT. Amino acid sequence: CASSVEGVNSPLHF. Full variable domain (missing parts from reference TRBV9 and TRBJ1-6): DSGVTQTPKHLITATGQRVTLRCSPRSGDLSVYWYQQSLDQGLQFLIQYYNGEERAKGNILERFSAQQFPDLHSELNLSSLELGDSALYFCASSVEGVNSPLHFGNGTRLTVT.